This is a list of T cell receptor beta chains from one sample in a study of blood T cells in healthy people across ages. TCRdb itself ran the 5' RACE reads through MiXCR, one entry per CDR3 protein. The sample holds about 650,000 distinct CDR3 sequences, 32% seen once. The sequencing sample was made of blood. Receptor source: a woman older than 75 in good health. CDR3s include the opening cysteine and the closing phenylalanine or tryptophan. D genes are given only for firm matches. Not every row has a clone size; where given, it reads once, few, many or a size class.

CDR3nt: TGTGCCAGCAGTCCCGTCGGGGCGGACTACTATGGCTACACCTTC; CDR3aa: CASSPVGADYYGYTF; j_gene: TRBJ1-2; len: 15; abundance: many; d_gene: -; v_gene: TRBV27
CDR3nt: TGTGCCAGCAGCACGACAGGGGGCACCGGGGAGCTGTTTTTT; CDR3aa: CASSTTGGTGELFF; j_gene: TRBJ2-2; len: 14; abundance: -; d_gene: TRBD1; v_gene: TRBV28
CDR3nt: TGTGCCAGCAGCAACCGACATGAGTGGAGGGATACGCAGTATTTT; CDR3aa: CASSNRHEWRDTQYF; j_gene: TRBJ2-3; len: 15; abundance: many; d_gene: -; v_gene: TRBV27
CDR3nt: TGTGCCAGTAGCGTCCTTACAGGGCAGATGAACACTGAAGCTTTCTTT; CDR3aa: CASSVLTGQMNTEAFF; j_gene: TRBJ1-1; len: 16; abundance: -; d_gene: -; v_gene: TRBV19
CDR3nt: TGTGCCAGCGGGGACCTTTGGAATGGCTACACCTTC; CDR3aa: CASGDLWNGYTF; j_gene: TRBJ1-2; len: 12; abundance: many; d_gene: -; v_gene: TRBV6-5
CDR3nt: TGCAGCGCCTCAAAGAGGGGCCCCTACGAGCAGTACTTC; CDR3aa: CSASKRGPYEQYF; j_gene: TRBJ2-7; len: 13; abundance: many; d_gene: -; v_gene: TRBV29-1
CDR3nt: TGTGCCAGCAGCCCTATGGCCCGGACAGGGAGGATGACTGAAGCTTTCTTT; CDR3aa: CASSPMARTGRMTEAFF; j_gene: TRBJ1-1; len: 17; abundance: -; d_gene: TRBD1; v_gene: TRBV7-9
CDR3nt: TGTGCCAGCAGCTTGGTCCACGGGGGGGGGCACGGCTACACCTTC; CDR3aa: CASSLVHGGGHGYTF; j_gene: TRBJ1-2; len: 15; abundance: -; d_gene: -; v_gene: TRBV5-6
CDR3nt: TGCAGTGCTTGGGACCTTAACTATGGCTACACCTTC; CDR3aa: CSAWDLNYGYTF; j_gene: TRBJ1-2; len: 12; abundance: -; d_gene: -; v_gene: TRBV20-1
CDR3nt: TGTGCCAGCAGCCAGAGGTCGGACGGTCGAGAGACCCAGTACTTC; CDR3aa: CASSQRSDGRETQYF; j_gene: TRBJ2-5; len: 15; abundance: -; d_gene: -; v_gene: TRBV7-2
CDR3nt: TGTGCCAGCAGTGAAGTTCGGGGACAGGGGAGCATTCAGTACTTC; CDR3aa: CASSEVRGQGSIQYF; j_gene: TRBJ2-4; len: 15; abundance: many; d_gene: TRBD1; v_gene: TRBV25-1
CDR3nt: TGTGCCAGTAGACCAACAACCCAAGAGACCCAGTACTTC; CDR3aa: CASRPTTQETQYF; j_gene: TRBJ2-5; len: 13; abundance: many; d_gene: -; v_gene: TRBV6-2/TRBV6-3
CDR3nt: TGTGCCAGCAGCTTAGCTGGGACTAGCGGGACCCGCACAGATACGCAGTATTTT; CDR3aa: CASSLAGTSGTRTDTQYF; j_gene: TRBJ2-3; len: 18; abundance: many; d_gene: TRBD2; v_gene: TRBV7-2
CDR3nt: TGCGCCAGCAGCTTGGTGCCCAGGCTCAACTATCAAGAGACCCAGTACTTC; CDR3aa: CASSLVPRLNYQETQYF; j_gene: TRBJ2-5; len: 17; abundance: once; d_gene: -; v_gene: TRBV5-1
CDR3nt: TGCAGTGCTAGACCTCGGGACTTTTACAATGAGCAGTTCTTC; CDR3aa: CSARPRDFYNEQFF; j_gene: TRBJ2-1; len: 14; abundance: many; d_gene: -; v_gene: TRBV20-1
CDR3nt: TGTGCCAGCAGCGTAGGTCAGTTCTCCGAGCAGTACTTC; CDR3aa: CASSVGQFSEQYF; j_gene: TRBJ2-7; len: 13; abundance: many; d_gene: -; v_gene: TRBV9
CDR3nt: TGTGCCAGCAGCAGGCCAGTCAACACCGGGGAGCTGTTTTTT; CDR3aa: CASSRPVNTGELFF; j_gene: TRBJ2-2; len: 14; abundance: -; d_gene: -; v_gene: TRBV11-2
CDR3nt: TGTGCCAGCAGGTCAGGGCAGGTTTCCTTCGAGCAGTACTTC; CDR3aa: CASRSGQVSFEQYF; j_gene: TRBJ2-7; len: 14; abundance: -; d_gene: -; v_gene: TRBV28
CDR3nt: TGTGCCAGCAGCCTGTGGGGACAGGTTATCGGCTACAATGAGCAGTTCTTC; CDR3aa: CASSLWGQVIGYNEQFF; j_gene: TRBJ2-1; len: 17; abundance: -; d_gene: TRBD1; v_gene: TRBV4-2
CDR3nt: TGTGCCACCGGACAGGGTTCCAATCAGCCCCAGCATTTT; CDR3aa: CATGQGSNQPQHF; j_gene: TRBJ1-5; len: 13; abundance: many; d_gene: TRBD1; v_gene: TRBV12-3/TRBV12-4
CDR3nt: TGTGCCAGCAGTCCGCTCGAGGGGGCTAATCAGCCCCAGCATTTT; CDR3aa: CASSPLEGANQPQHF; j_gene: TRBJ1-5; len: 15; abundance: many; d_gene: TRBD1; v_gene: TRBV28
CDR3nt: TGTGCCATCAGTGTCGGACAGGTTACAGATACGCAGTATTTT; CDR3aa: CAISVGQVTDTQYF; j_gene: TRBJ2-3; len: 14; abundance: many; d_gene: TRBD1; v_gene: TRBV10-3
CDR3nt: TGTGCCAGGACAGGGAGTAATCAGCCCCAGCATTTT; CDR3aa: CARTGSNQPQHF; j_gene: TRBJ1-5; len: 12; abundance: -; d_gene: -; v_gene: TRBV21-1
CDR3nt: TGTGCCATCAGTGAGTCAAGGCCTGCAGGGGTGGGCAATCAGCCCCAGCATTTT; CDR3aa: CAISESRPAGVGNQPQHF; j_gene: TRBJ1-5; len: 18; abundance: many; d_gene: -; v_gene: TRBV10-3
CDR3nt: TGTGCCAGTAGTATGACTAGCGGGGTGACAGATACGCAGTATTTT; CDR3aa: CASSMTSGVTDTQYF; j_gene: TRBJ2-3; len: 15; abundance: few; d_gene: TRBD2; v_gene: TRBV19
CDR3nt: TGTGCCAGCAGCCTTCTAGCGGGGCAAAGCACAGATACGCAGTATTTT; CDR3aa: CASSLLAGQSTDTQYF; j_gene: TRBJ2-3; len: 16; abundance: many; d_gene: TRBD2; v_gene: TRBV4-2
CDR3nt: TGTGCCAGCAGTTTAATAACCGGGGAGCTGTTTTTT; CDR3aa: CASSLITGELFF; j_gene: TRBJ2-2; len: 12; abundance: few; d_gene: -; v_gene: TRBV28
CDR3nt: TGTGCCAGCAGCCCTGGGTTCAGGGGGAATCAGCCCCAGCATTTT; CDR3aa: CASSPGFRGNQPQHF; j_gene: TRBJ1-5; len: 15; abundance: many; d_gene: TRBD1; v_gene: TRBV7-2
CDR3nt: TGTGCCACCAGCCAATCCTCCGGGACAGGGAATGAAAAACTGTTTTTT; CDR3aa: CATSQSSGTGNEKLFF; j_gene: TRBJ1-4; len: 16; abundance: once; d_gene: TRBD1; v_gene: TRBV15
CDR3nt: TGTGCCTGGAGTGTACGACAGGGGGCAGATGGCTACACCTTC; CDR3aa: CAWSVRQGADGYTF; j_gene: TRBJ1-2; len: 14; abundance: few; d_gene: TRBD1; v_gene: TRBV30
CDR3nt: TGTGCCTGGAGTGTACCTCCTTCCTTGTCAGGAGCTTTCTTT; CDR3aa: CAWSVPPSLSGAFF; j_gene: TRBJ1-1; len: 14; abundance: once; d_gene: -; v_gene: TRBV30
CDR3nt: TGTGCCAGCACCAACCAGGGGAACACTGAAGCTTTCTTT; CDR3aa: CASTNQGNTEAFF; j_gene: TRBJ1-1; len: 13; abundance: -; d_gene: -; v_gene: TRBV6-1
CDR3nt: TGTGCCAGCAGCCACCGGACAGGAAGTCACACCGGGGAGCTGTTTTTT; CDR3aa: CASSHRTGSHTGELFF; j_gene: TRBJ2-2; len: 16; abundance: many; d_gene: TRBD1; v_gene: TRBV3-1
CDR3nt: TGTGCCAGCAGTGACGCGATTGAAGCTTTCTTT; CDR3aa: CASSDAIEAFF; j_gene: TRBJ1-1; len: 11; abundance: few; d_gene: -; v_gene: TRBV6-1
CDR3nt: TGTGCCAGCAGTTTCTCGCTTGGTCCGAATCAGCCCCAGCATTTT; CDR3aa: CASSFSLGPNQPQHF; j_gene: TRBJ1-5; len: 15; abundance: -; d_gene: -; v_gene: TRBV28
CDR3nt: TGTGCCAGCAACCACCTTGAGCTCTCTGGAAACACCATATATTTT; CDR3aa: CASNHLELSGNTIYF; j_gene: TRBJ1-3; len: 15; abundance: once; d_gene: -; v_gene: TRBV7-2
CDR3nt: TGCGCCAGCAGCGGGATGGGCACCGGGGAGCTGTTTTTT; CDR3aa: CASSGMGTGELFF; j_gene: TRBJ2-2; len: 13; abundance: -; d_gene: -; v_gene: TRBV5-1
CDR3nt: TGTGCCAGCAGCTGGGACAGGGGCTACGAGCAGTTCTTC; CDR3aa: CASSWDRGYEQFF; j_gene: TRBJ2-1; len: 13; abundance: -; d_gene: TRBD1; v_gene: TRBV7-3
CDR3nt: TGTGCCAGCAGCGAACTAGCGGGAGATTACAATGAGCAGTTCTTC; CDR3aa: CASSELAGDYNEQFF; j_gene: TRBJ2-1; len: 15; abundance: many; d_gene: TRBD2; v_gene: TRBV9
CDR3nt: TGTGCCAGCAGCCGCGGGGGCCCCTATACCAATGAGCAGTTCTTC; CDR3aa: CASSRGGPYTNEQFF; j_gene: TRBJ2-1; len: 15; abundance: many; d_gene: -; v_gene: TRBV9
CDR3nt: TGTGCCAGCAGTTTTTCAAGGGTATCCACAGAGACCCAGTACTTC; CDR3aa: CASSFSRVSTETQYF; j_gene: TRBJ2-5; len: 15; abundance: -; d_gene: -; v_gene: TRBV27
CDR3nt: TGTGCCAGCAGTTCCCAAAGGTCTGGCATCACTGGGGCCAACGTCCTGACTTTC; CDR3aa: CASSSQRSGITGANVLTF; j_gene: TRBJ2-6; len: 18; abundance: -; d_gene: -; v_gene: TRBV27
CDR3nt: TGTGCCAGCAGCGTGACAGGGGAGAGGCAGCCCCAGCATTTT; CDR3aa: CASSVTGERQPQHF; j_gene: TRBJ1-5; len: 14; abundance: many; d_gene: TRBD1; v_gene: TRBV3-1
CDR3nt: TGTGCCAGCAGCTTAGCGTTGCGGGGGAGGTACGAGCAGTACTTC; CDR3aa: CASSLALRGRYEQYF; j_gene: TRBJ2-7; len: 15; abundance: many; d_gene: TRBD2; v_gene: TRBV11-2
CDR3nt: TGTGCCAGCAGGAGACAGGGCGGTCAGCCCCAGCATTTT; CDR3aa: CASRRQGGQPQHF; j_gene: TRBJ1-5; len: 13; abundance: -; d_gene: TRBD1; v_gene: TRBV2
CDR3nt: TGTGCCAGCAGCAAACTAGGAGTCTCCTCAGAGACCCAGTACTTC; CDR3aa: CASSKLGVSSETQYF; j_gene: TRBJ2-5; len: 15; abundance: -; d_gene: -; v_gene: TRBV7-2
CDR3nt: TGTGCCGGCGGGACAGGGGTCTATGGCTACACCTTC; CDR3aa: CAGGTGVYGYTF; j_gene: TRBJ1-2; len: 12; abundance: -; d_gene: TRBD1; v_gene: TRBV27
CDR3nt: TGCGCCAGCAGCTCTGTTTACGTGGGAACTGAAGCTTTCTTT; CDR3aa: CASSSVYVGTEAFF; j_gene: TRBJ1-1; len: 14; abundance: many; d_gene: -; v_gene: TRBV5-1
CDR3nt: TGTGCCAGCTCACCGACAGGATACGAGACCCAGTACTTC; CDR3aa: CASSPTGYETQYF; j_gene: TRBJ2-5; len: 13; abundance: -; d_gene: -; v_gene: TRBV18
CDR3nt: TGTGCCAGCAGCGTAGACCCTATAAATGAAAAACTGTTTTTT; CDR3aa: CASSVDPINEKLFF; j_gene: TRBJ1-4; len: 14; abundance: few; d_gene: -; v_gene: TRBV9
CDR3nt: TGTACCAGCAGCCCCGGACTAGCGGGGGGGCGGAATGAGCAGTTCTTC; CDR3aa: CTSSPGLAGGRNEQFF; j_gene: TRBJ2-1; len: 16; abundance: -; d_gene: TRBD2; v_gene: TRBV3-1
CDR3nt: TGTGCCATCAGAGGGACTAGCGGAATATACAATGAGCAGTTCTTC; CDR3aa: CAIRGTSGIYNEQFF; j_gene: TRBJ2-1; len: 15; abundance: many; d_gene: TRBD2; v_gene: TRBV10-3
CDR3nt: TGTGCCAGCAGTAAACTAGCGGGGGGCAAGTCCGAGCAGTTCTTC; CDR3aa: CASSKLAGGKSEQFF; j_gene: TRBJ2-1; len: 15; abundance: many; d_gene: TRBD2; v_gene: TRBV2
CDR3nt: TGCGCCAGCAGCTCACAGGGAATTGCCGGGGAGCTGTTTTTT; CDR3aa: CASSSQGIAGELFF; j_gene: TRBJ2-2; len: 14; abundance: many; d_gene: -; v_gene: TRBV5-1
CDR3nt: TGCGCCAGCAGGCCTCCTCGACAGGGAGCAAGGGAGACCCAGTACTTC; CDR3aa: CASRPPRQGARETQYF; j_gene: TRBJ2-5; len: 16; abundance: -; d_gene: TRBD1; v_gene: TRBV5-1
CDR3nt: TGTGCCAGCAGCTTAGAAACCAATCGGCCCCAGCATTTT; CDR3aa: CASSLETNRPQHF; j_gene: TRBJ1-5; len: 13; abundance: -; d_gene: -; v_gene: TRBV7-2